The TCR beta chain described here comes from a study of blood T cells in healthy people across ages. PCR was performed a second time for roughly 7 to 12 cycles using a sample-barcoded 5' primer and a J-beta primer mix. One entry per CDR3 protein, called by TCRdb with MiXCR from the 5' RACE reads. Of around 800,000 distinct CDR3 sequences in the sample, around 25% were seen once. As to this clonotype: Its target is unknown.

The CDR3 totals 16 residues. Germline CDR1 SEHNR, CDR2 FQNEAQ (reference sequence). Trimming cost V 5 bases and J 2 bases, with 16 bases left between them. Study outcomes and limitations: TCR beta diversity, measured per million T cells, fell in a roughly linear way with age.

The same sample was also studied in work on T cells of mothers and their children.

What was sequenced was blood. V is TRBV7-9 and J is TRBJ2-1, with D perhaps matching TRBD1 (5 bases). This TCR derives from a boy between 10 and 17 years old in good health. CDR3 protein: CASSPLLGVTYNEQFF. Here the CDR3 DNA reads TGTGCCAGCAGCCCCCTATTAGGGGTGACCTACAATGAGCAGTTCTTC. The variable domain in full, completed from reference TRBV7-9 and TRBJ2-1, reads DTGVSQNPRHKITKRGQNVTFRCDPISEHNRLYWYRQTLGQGPEFLTYFQNEAQLEKSRLLSDRFSAERPKGSFSTLEIQRTEQGDSAMYLCASSPLLGVTYNEQFFGPGTRLTVL.